The TCR beta chain described here comes from a study of blood T cell repertoires in COVID-19 (dated by TCRdb to about 2020). The study in broad terms: Samples covering the acute and convalescent phases of COVID-19 were provided by collaborators in the United States, Italy and Spain. The samples were drawn from the first 160 participants of the ongoing ImmuneRACE study and from some 1,300 subjects provided by 6 global collaborators. Where available, HLA class I and class II types were taken from metadata supplied by the sample provider and were not determined by assay-based typing. The prospective study material was composed of cDNA or gDNA derived from T cells, B-cell-depleted T cells, or PBMCs. A freely available public database, intended as a resource for researchers studying the immune response to SARS-CoV-2, is where the repertoires were released. Deeply sampled blood TCRbeta repertoires from subjects exposed to, actively infected with, or recovered from COVID-19 were included in the dataset. The sample metadata nearly always contained a de-identified subject ID, COVID-19 status, age in years and sex. What the work shows at the level of the full study, not this receptor alone: The amount of clinical and demographic metadata varied by source and participant and was provided uncurated.

On this clone itself: Its antigen remains unidentified. No quality values exist for individual bases; no much larger clone is one base distant.

At one collaborating source in Seattle, patients were enrolled during active infection and were followed longitudinally through the course of disease. Whole blood was collected in K2EDTA tubes by collaborating institutions according to the institutions' own protocols. For TCRbeta analysis, collaborators shipped samples in one of three forms: frozen whole blood, isolated PBMCs, or DNA extracted from either of those sample types. Between the V and J ends, shortened by 0 bases and 9 bases respectively, the junction contains 13 bases. Sequences SGHNT (CDR1) and YYREEE (CDR2) are obtained from the germline V gene (reference sequence). CDR3 length: 15 amino acids, cysteine to phenylalanine. Only the CDR3 portion is preserved as DNA: 45 bases, with reading frame beginning at the first base. TCRbeta CDR3 regions were amplified from genomic DNA using the immunoSEQ Assay, a bias-controlled multiplex PCR. The paper's processing steps were these. The number of nucleated cells in each sample was estimated from the amplification of reference gene primers within the assay. To quantify the absolute abundance of each unique TCRbeta CDR3 rearrangement, sequence reads were collapsed and filtered. For each sample, productive Simpson clonality was calculated by taking the square root of Simpson's diversity index across productive rearrangements. TCRdb took this table from immuneACCESS and kept in-frame rearrangements with V and J called. Such tables lack part of the clones; where checked against another copy, unresolved V genes explain under half of the gap, and the rest is unexplained. V and J calls and clone size come straight from that table; D and trimming were deduced from the DNA. Across this sample there are about 350,000 clones, with 87% seen only once. The leading ten clones occupy about 6.9% of the sample.

The V gene is TRBV5-4 and the J gene is TRBJ1-6; the D segment cannot be called with confidence. What was sequenced was peripheral blood. This clonotype was obtained from a woman between 50 and 59 years old with COVID-19, enrolled during active disease. The CDR3 sequence is CASSLGGVPGSPLHF. The DNA reads as follows: TGTGCCAGCAGCTTGGGCGGGGTGCCCGGTTCACCCCTCCACTTT.